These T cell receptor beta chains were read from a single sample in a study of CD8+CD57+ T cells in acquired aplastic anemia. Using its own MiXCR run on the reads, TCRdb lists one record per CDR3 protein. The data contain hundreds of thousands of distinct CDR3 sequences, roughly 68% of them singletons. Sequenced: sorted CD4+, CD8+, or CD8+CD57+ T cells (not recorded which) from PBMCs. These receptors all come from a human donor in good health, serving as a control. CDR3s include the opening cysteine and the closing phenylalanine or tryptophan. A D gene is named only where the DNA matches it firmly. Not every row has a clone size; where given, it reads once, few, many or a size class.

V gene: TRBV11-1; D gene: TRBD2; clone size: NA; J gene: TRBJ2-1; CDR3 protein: CASRDSYNGRGEQFF; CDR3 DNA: TGTGCCAGCCGTGACAGCTACAATGGGAGGGGTGAGCAGTTCTTC
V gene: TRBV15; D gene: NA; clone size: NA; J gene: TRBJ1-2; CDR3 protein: CATSREGAANYGYTF; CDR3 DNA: TGTGCCACCAGCAGAGAGGGGGCAGCTAACTATGGCTACACCTTC
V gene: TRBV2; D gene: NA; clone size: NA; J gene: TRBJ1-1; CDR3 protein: CASSDFWRTEAFF; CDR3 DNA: TGTGCCAGCAGTGATTTTTGGAGGACTGAAGCTTTCTTT
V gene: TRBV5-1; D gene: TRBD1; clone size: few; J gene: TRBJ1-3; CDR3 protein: CASSWTGTGGVGNTIYF; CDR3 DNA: TGCGCCAGCAGCTGGACCGGGACAGGGGGTGTCGGAAACACCATATATTTT
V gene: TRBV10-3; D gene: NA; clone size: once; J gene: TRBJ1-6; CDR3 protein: CATVPSGGGVETLYF; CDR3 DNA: TGTGCCACCGTACCGAGCGGGGGGGGGGTAGAGACCCTGTACTTC
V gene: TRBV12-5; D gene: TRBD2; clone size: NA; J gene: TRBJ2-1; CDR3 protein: CASGLGHLAGGGNEQFF; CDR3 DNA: TGTGCTAGTGGTTTGGGCCATCTAGCGGGGGGTGGTAATGAGCAGTTCTTC
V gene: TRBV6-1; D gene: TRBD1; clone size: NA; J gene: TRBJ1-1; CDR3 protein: CASRQLRTGTNTEAFF; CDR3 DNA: TGTGCCAGCAGACAATTGCGGACAGGGACGAACACTGAAGCTTTCTTT
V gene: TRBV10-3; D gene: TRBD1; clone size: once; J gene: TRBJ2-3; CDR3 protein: CAISRDRWTDTQYF; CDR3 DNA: TGTGCCATCAGCCGGGACAGGTGGACAGATACCCAGTATTTT
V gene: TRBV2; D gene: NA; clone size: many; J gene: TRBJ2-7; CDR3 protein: CASGHPGAYEQYF; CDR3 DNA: TGTGCCAGCGGGCACCCGGGGGCCTACGAGCAGTACTTC
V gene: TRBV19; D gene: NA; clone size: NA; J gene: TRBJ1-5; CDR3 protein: CASNRGTADPQPQHF; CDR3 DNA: TGTGCCAGTAATCGCGGGACGGCGGATCCTCAGCCCCAGCATTTT
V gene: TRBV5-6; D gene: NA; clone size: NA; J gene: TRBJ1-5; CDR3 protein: CASSLWVSNQPQHF; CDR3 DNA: TGTGCCAGCAGCTTGTGGGTCAGCAATCAGCCCCAGCATTTT
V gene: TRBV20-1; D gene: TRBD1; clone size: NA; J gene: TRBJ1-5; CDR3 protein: CSASGQGEQPQHF; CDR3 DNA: TGCAGTGCTTCAGGACAGGGAGAACAGCCCCAGCATTTT